This T cell receptor (beta chain) was sequenced in a study of T cells after yellow fever vaccination. MiXCR was run by TCRdb on the 5' RACE reads, yielding one entry per CDR3 protein. The table records 610,000 or so distinct CDR3 sequences, about 12% of them present only once. Germline V gene data show CDR1 as MDHEN and CDR2 as SYDVKM. CDR3 size: 14 residues. The junction had 8 bases not matched to a gene; V was cut back by 6 bases and J by 7 bases. This clonotype was counted a few times. Antigen specificity is unknown. Overall study results and limits: Contamination by abundant bulk-population clonotypes could be present in FACS-sorted repertoires. Most primary-vaccination clones recurred post-booster (around 97% CD4, 88% CD8). It was a small share of clonotypes that appeared in both CD4 and CD8 compartments. The study found a weaker secondary response that peaked faster, day 5 versus 15.

This sequence originates from a young man who received the YFV17D yellow fever vaccine. V and J are TRBV28 and TRBJ2-2; 7 nucleotides match TRBD1. Specimen: PBMCs, collected on the day of the yellow fever booster vaccination. The CDR3: CASRETGLDGELFF. The CDR3 DNA is TGTGCCAGCAGGGAGACAGGGTTGGACGGGGAGCTGTTTTTT.